This entry lists 5 T cell receptor beta chains sequenced from one sample in a study of CXCR3-negative and CXCR3-positive naive CD8 T cells (dated by TCRdb to 2018 to 2020). The investigation overall reported the following: TRB CDR3s from CXCR3-positive naive cells showed higher hydrophobicity (lower Kidera factor 4), lower energy, and higher strength and volume indices than CXCR3-negative naive cells.

Their antigens are not known. The data were produced on a NextSeq 550. The Human TCR Profiling Kit (MiLaboratory) was used to make UMI-labeled 5' RACE TRB cDNA libraries. TCRdb reprocessed the sequencing reads and holds a single record per CDR3 protein sequence, with no DNA. The record for this sample contains 100,000 or so distinct CDR3 sequences. The leading ten clones occupy about 0.34% of the sample. Sequenced material: naive CXCR3+ CD8+ T cells from blood. In light of the paper, this sample's cell subset or site label describes: CD45RO-CCR7+CD27+CD95- naive CD8+ T cells expressing CXCR3 (TNR3+). These receptors were collected from a human donor in good health. Some clones in this sample may be carry-over from other donors' samples.

The V gene is TRBV15, the J gene TRBJ2-7. Germline loops: CDR1 LNHNV, CDR2 YYDKDF (reference sequence). The CDR3 has 12 residues. CDR3 residues: CATSRGGREQYF.

J is TRBJ1-5 and V is TRBV6-5. CDR3 size: 15 residues. Per germline, CDR1 MNHEY and CDR2 SVGAGI. The CDR3 sequence is CASSYSPQFNQPQHF.

The chain joins TRBV27 to TRBJ2-7; no DNA is available, so the TRBD2 call from TCRdb remains unchecked. This CDR3 contains 14 residues. Germline CDR1 and CDR2: MNHEY and SMNVEV (reference sequence). CDR3 region: CASSYGLAPYEQYF.

The chain recombines TRBV21-1 with TRBJ2-5; with no DNA, the TCRdb D assignment of TRBD1 cannot be verified. TRBV21-1 is an annotated pseudogene. The CDR3 is 19 amino acids. The CDR3 loop reads CASSNSRTGEGVVKETQYF.

The genes are TRBV3-1 and TRBJ2-5; TCRdb selects TRBD2, and the lack of DNA leaves this call unchecked. This CDR3 spans 15 amino acids. CDR1 and CDR2 from the germline V gene are LGHDT and YNNKEL (reference sequence). The CDR3 here is CASSSSGSRGETQYF.